The next 14 T cell receptor beta chains were all read from a single sample in a study of cytomegalovirus exposure and HLA in healthy donors. Primers included in the PCR were 60 Vbeta and 13 Jbeta primers. Libraries were prepared by immunoSEQ multiplex PCR; TCRdb keeps only in-frame clonotypes and omits some of them. The repertoire consists of about 160,000 clones, with about 77% occurring once and the leading ten covering 2.6%. The material sequenced was PBMCs. These receptors were collected from a woman in her 40s in good health and CMV-seropositive.

There are a few counts of this clone. V and J are TRBV25-1 and TRBJ1-6; D not resolved. Deletions cut 5 bases from V and 6 bases from J, with 11 bases between. The CDR3 length is 14 residues. Germline CDR1 and CDR2: MGHDK and SYGVNS. Written as DNA, the CDR3 is TGTGCCAGCAGTAGCCGGGAGGGTAATTCACCCCTCCACTTT. Its translation is CASSSREGNSPLHF.

The V call is TRBV5-1, the J call TRBJ1-5, with 9 bases identical to TRBD1. The CDR3 sequence is 15 residues long. The V gene end was trimmed by 0 bases and the J gene end by 2 bases; junction bases not matched to a gene: 0. Germline loops: CDR1 SGHRS, CDR2 YFSETQ. CDR3: CASSLGQGGNQPQHF. For the CDR3, the DNA is TGCGCCAGCAGCTTGGGACAGGGGGGCAATCAGCCCCAGCATTTT.

This clone appeared a few times. V usage is TRBV15 and J usage is TRBJ1-6; 8 bases are shared with TRBD1. With 0 bases clipped from V and 8 bases from J, the junction kept 6 bases outside the gene matches. This CDR3 spans 16 amino acids. Germline values: CDR1 LNHNV, CDR2 YYDKDF (reference sequence). The CDR3 DNA reads as TGTGCCACCAGCAGAGACCCGACAGGGGCTCATTCACCCCTCCACTTT. It is translated as CATSRDPTGAHSPLHF.

This chain connects TRBV2 to TRBJ2-4; TRBD1 matches 10 bases. CDR1 is SNHLY, CDR2 FYNNEI, per germline. This CDR3 has 16 residues. With 5 bases clipped from V and 0 bases from J, the junction kept 4 bases outside the gene matches. The DNA for the CDR3 is TGTGCCAGCAGTCCACGACAGGGGGCAGCCAAAAACATTCAGTACTTC. It translates to CASSPRQGAAKNIQYF.

The chain uses TRBV7-6 and TRBJ1-4, with D unclear. The ends were cut back, 1 base at V and 4 bases at J, with 4 bases in the middle. CDR1 and CDR2 (germline): SGHVS, FNYEAQ. CDR3 length: 13 amino acids. CDR3 nucleotide sequence: TGTGCCAGCAGCTTAGTAGTTAATGAAAAACTGTTTTTT. Translated: CASSLVVNEKLFF.

The CDR3 nucleotides read TGTGCCAGCAGCTCAGCGGAGGGATTCTACGAGCAGTACTTC. This encodes CASSSAEGFYEQYF. This sequence joins TRBV5-5 and TRBJ2-7; TRBD2 might be the D (6 bases). Per germline, CDR1 SGHKS and CDR2 YYEKEE (reference sequence). The CDR3 loop spans 14 amino acids. Between the trimmed V and J ends, which lost 3 bases and 3 bases, there was a span of 13 bases.

In DNA, the CDR3 is TGTGCCAGCAGTACAGACGAAAGCACCATATATTTT. Its protein product is CASSTDESTIYF. This chain uses TRBV2 with TRBJ1-3; D is unresolved. CDR1 is SNHLY, CDR2 FYNNEI, per germline. V lost 5 bases, J lost 9 bases, and 11 bases lay in between. This CDR3 is built from 12 residues.

The CDR3 spells CASSQTGYNQPQHF. Here the CDR3 DNA reads TGTGCCAGCAGTCAGACAGGGTACAATCAGCCCCAGCATTTT. The chain is built from TRBV27 and TRBJ1-5; 7 positions match TRBD1. Germline lookup yields CDR1 MNHEY and CDR2 SMNVEV (reference sequence). The trim removed 5 bases at V and 3 bases at J, leaving 4 bases unmatched. The CDR3 covers 14 residues.

This chain's CDR3 is CASSEGDYGYTF. The CDR3 bases are TGTGCCAGCAGCGAAGGGGATTATGGCTACACCTTC. The V gene is TRBV5-4, the J gene TRBJ1-2, with a tentative D call TRBD1 (5 bases). Germline V gene data show CDR1 as SGHNT and CDR2 as YYREEE (reference sequence). CDR3 size: 12 residues. The V end lost 4 bases, the J end lost 5 bases, and 9 bases lay between the germline ends.

The gene calls are TRBV13 and TRBJ2-7; D remains unclear. CDR3 length: 13 amino acids. Trimming shortened V by 6 bases and J by 0 bases, and 9 bases separated the two germline ends. The germline gives CDR1 PRHDT, CDR2 FYEKMQ (reference sequence). In nucleotides, the CDR3 is TGTGCCAGCAGGCACACGGGCTCCTACGAGCAGTACTTC. Translating it yields CASRHTGSYEQYF.

The J gene is TRBJ2-7, the V gene TRBV28; 9 nucleotides agree with TRBD1. The germline gives CDR1 MDHEN, CDR2 SYDVKM. This CDR3 has 16 residues. With 5 bases clipped from V and 1 base from J, the junction kept 9 bases outside the gene matches. The CDR3 region has the DNA TGTGCCAGCAGTCTCTTGACAGGGGGTGTGTCCTACGAGCAGTACTTC. Protein sequence: CASSLLTGGVSYEQYF. Using reference TRBV28 and TRBJ2-7 for the parts outside the CDR3, the full variable domain is DVKVTQSSRYLVKRTGEKVFLECVQDMDHENMFWYRQDPGLGLRLIYFSYDVKMKEKGDIPEGYSVSREKKERFSLILESASTNQTSMYLCASSLLTGGVSYEQYFGPGTRLTVT.

This rearrangement joins TRBV30 to TRBJ1-1; D is uncertain. The CDR3 length is 12 residues. Germline V gene sequence: CDR1 GTSNPN, CDR2 SVGIG (reference sequence). The V gene lost 0 bases and the J gene lost 5 bases, with 7 bases spanning the gap. The CDR3 sequence is CAWSVVRTEAFF. In nucleotides, the CDR3 is TGTGCCTGGAGTGTGGTCAGAACTGAAGCTTTCTTT.

CDR3 DNA sequence: TGTGCCAGCAGTTTAGGCTCTAACTATGGCTACACCTTC. It specifies CASSLGSNYGYTF. The genes are TRBV28 and TRBJ1-2, with unresolved D. CDR1 is MDHEN and CDR2 is SYDVKM in the germline V gene. This CDR3 comprises 13 residues. The V and J ends lost 2 bases and 0 bases respectively, with 4 bases between them.

V and J are TRBV28 and TRBJ1-1; TRBD1 matches 10 bases. V lost 6 bases to trimming and J lost 3 bases; unmatched junction nucleotides: 13. The CDR3 loop spans 17 amino acids. The germline V gene has CDR1 MDHEN and CDR2 SYDVKM. Here the CDR3 reads CASSLPTGGVVDTEAFF. The CDR3 DNA reads as TGTGCCAGCAGCTTACCGACAGGGGGCGTCGTTGACACTGAAGCTTTCTTT.